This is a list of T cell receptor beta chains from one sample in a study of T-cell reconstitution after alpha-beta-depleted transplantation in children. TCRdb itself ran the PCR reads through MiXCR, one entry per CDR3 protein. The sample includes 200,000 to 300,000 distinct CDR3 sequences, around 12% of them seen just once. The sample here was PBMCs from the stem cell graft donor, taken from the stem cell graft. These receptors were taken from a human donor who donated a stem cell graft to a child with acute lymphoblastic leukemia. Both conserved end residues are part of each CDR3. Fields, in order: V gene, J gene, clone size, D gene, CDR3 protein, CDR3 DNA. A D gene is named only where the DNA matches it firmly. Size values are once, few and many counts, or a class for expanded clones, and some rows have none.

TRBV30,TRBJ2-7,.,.,CAWSVLRVGHEQYF,TGTGCCTGGAGTGTACTTAGGGTAGGCCACGAGCAGTACTTC
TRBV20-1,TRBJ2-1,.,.,CSARTRIFLGNSYNEQFF,TGCAGTGCTAGAACCCGGATATTTCTAGGAAACTCCTACAATGAGCAGTTCTTC
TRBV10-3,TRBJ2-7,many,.,CATRAGPELSYEQYF,TGTGCCACCCGGGCAGGGCCGGAGCTCTCCTACGAGCAGTACTTC
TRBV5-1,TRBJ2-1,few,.,CASKGDGSPYNEQFF,TGCGCCAGCAAAGGAGATGGATCTCCCTACAATGAGCAGTTCTTC
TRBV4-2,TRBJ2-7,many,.,CASSSLTVLHHEQYF,TGTGCCAGCAGTTCCCTCACGGTCTTGCACCACGAGCAGTACTTC
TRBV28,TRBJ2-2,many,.,CASSFLRRILQNTGELFF,TGTGCCAGCAGTTTTCTCCGACGGATCCTCCAGAACACCGGGGAGCTGTTTTTT
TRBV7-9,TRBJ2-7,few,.,CASSLVIRGDEQYF,TGTGCCAGCAGCTTAGTAATCCGGGGTGACGAGCAGTACTTC
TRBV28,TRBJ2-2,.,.,CASSTGTFNTGELFF,TGTGCCAGCAGCACCGGGACATTTAACACCGGGGAGCTGTTTTTT
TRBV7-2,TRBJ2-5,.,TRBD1,CASSDPWTGTQYF,TGTGCCAGCAGCGATCCATGGACAGGGACCCAGTACTTC
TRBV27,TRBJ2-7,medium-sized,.,CASSSLILRDGAYEQYF,TGTGCCAGCAGTTCTTTAATTTTAAGGGACGGTGCCTACGAGCAGTACTTC
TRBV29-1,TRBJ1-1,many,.,CSVVKGRANTEAFF,TGCAGCGTTGTTAAAGGCAGAGCGAACACTGAAGCTTTCTTT